This T cell receptor (beta chain) was observed in a study of regulatory T cells in long-lasting Graves disease. Study-wide points: TRBV28 was favored in persistent disease, as were TRBJ1-2 and TRBJ2-5.

Germline V gene sequence: CDR1 DFQATT, CDR2 SNEGSKA (reference sequence). This CDR3 comprises 12 residues. For TCR beta, libraries came from iRepertoire HTBI primers and Arm-PCR of CDR3 regions. TCRdb used MiXCR to reprocess the multiplex PCR reads, holding one entry per CDR3 protein. This table holds 450,000 to 700,000 distinct CDR3 sequences, less than 15% found once. At least ten counts were recorded for this clonotype. Its antigen is as yet unknown. The junction departs from germline at one end; a sequencing error may be responsible. Indicated time point: newly diagnosed GD, antithyroid drugs for less than 3 months. PBMCs were the source of the RNA used for TCR sequencing. Patient provenance is recorded as an endocrinology department in Xi'an, China. The same specimen was also included in a second study, on T cells in Graves' hyperthyroidism and ophthalmopathy.

The chain recombines TRBV20-1 with TRBJ2-1; the match to TRBD2 covers 8 bases. This receptor was taken from a man aged 25 to 45 with Graves disease. Material: peripheral blood mononuclear cells (PBMCs), obtained at new diagnosis, from a patient treated with antithyroid drugs. The CDR3 DNA sequence: TGCAGTGCTAGAGTTACAGGACTAGCAAGGCTCTTC. Translated, it gives CSARVTGLARLF.